Below, 20 T cell receptor beta chains from the same sample are listed, as sequenced in a study of metastatic and nonmetastatic thyroid tumors. No treatment had been given to any patient before thyroid surgery. TCRdb called clones again from the PCR reads with MiXCR. The profile shows about 40,000 clones, over 10% of them singletons. The sequenced sample consisted of blood. The receptors shown here come from a female donor with papillary thyroid cancer or a benign thyroid nodule (not recorded which). Some clones in this sample may be carry-over from other donors' samples.

This clone has at least ten counts. The chain combines TRBV6-1 with TRBJ2-1; D is uncertain. Trimming left V 5 bases short and J 2 bases short, with 13 bases between. The germline V gene has CDR1 MNHNS and CDR2 SASEGT. This CDR3 contains 15 residues. The CDR3: CASSLASLAYNEQFF. The CDR3 nucleotides are TGTGCCAGCAGTTTGGCGTCGCTTGCCTACAATGAGCAGTTCTTC.

In its sample, this clone was seen many times. V is TRBV9 and J is TRBJ2-1; 7 bases line up with TRBD1. The V and J ends lost 0 bases and 0 bases, in that order; junction bases with no gene match: 9. The CDR3 totals 18 residues. Germline V gives CDR1 SGDLS, CDR2 YYNGEE. CDR3 protein: CASSVAIGGRSSYNEQFF. CDR3 bases: TGTGCCAGCAGCGTAGCGATAGGGGGCAGGAGCTCCTACAATGAGCAGTTCTTC.

This clone was observed a handful of times. The chain uses TRBV6-2 or TRBV6-3 and TRBJ2-1; D may be TRBD2 (5 bases). The CDR3 runs to 12 residues. Trimming stripped 4 bases from V and 9 bases from J, with 10 bases between. The V gene's germline CDR1 is MNHEY and CDR2 SVGEGT. CDR3 amino acids: CASSLSAGEQFF. DNA of the CDR3: TGTGCCAGCAGTTTGTCCGCGGGTGAGCAGTTCTTC.

This clone was recorded at least ten times. This chain joins TRBV5-1 and TRBJ2-3, with 9 nucleotides matching TRBD2. CDR3 size: 17 residues. J was trimmed by 4 bases and V by 5 bases; bases with no gene match: 14. CDR1 is SGHRS and CDR2 is YFSETQ in the germline V gene. The CDR3 nucleotides are TGCGCCAGCAGGCCCCCCTATAGCGGGAGCGGGTCAGATACGCAGTATTTT. It codes for CASRPPYSGSGSDTQYF.

Of note for this clone: This could be a read error, since a much larger clone is one nucleotide away. Other DNA sequences in this specimen translate into the identical CDR3. The rearrangement links TRBV30 to TRBJ2-3; D is undetermined. The length of the CDR3 is 13 residues. The germline CDR1 and CDR2 sequences are GTSNPN and SVGIG (reference sequence). The germline V and J ends were trimmed by 0 bases and 6 bases, with 10 bases remaining between them. The CDR3 DNA reads as TGTGCCTGGAGTGTTCTAGAGACGGATACGCAGTATTTT. This encodes CAWSVLETDTQYF.

This clone was detected ten times or more. V is TRBV3-1 and J is TRBJ1-1; TRBD1 aligns across 7 bases. The CDR3 has 13 amino acids. The V and J ends lost 8 bases and 5 bases, in that order; junction bases with no gene match: 8. Germline CDR1 is LGHDT and CDR2 is YNNKEL (reference sequence). CDR3 residues: CASRGGATTEAFF. The CDR3 nucleotides are TGTGCCAGCCGAGGGGGCGCGACGACTGAAGCTTTCTTT.

There are many counts of this clone. This chain joins TRBV13 and TRBJ2-3, with 12 positions matching TRBD2. After removal of 1 base from V and 2 bases from J, the junction contained 4 bases not matched to a gene. The length of the CDR3 is 17 residues. The germline V gene encodes CDR1 PRHDT and CDR2 FYEKMQ (reference sequence). DNA for the CDR3: TGTGCCAGCAGCTTAGTTGGACTAGCGGGACTCACAGATACGCAGTATTTT. Its translation is CASSLVGLAGLTDTQYF.

By share, this clone ranks as medium-sized. The chain combines TRBV6-1 with TRBJ1-1; maybe TRBD1 (5 bases). There are 10 residues in the CDR3. V was trimmed by 10 bases and J by 3 bases, leaving 6 bases between them. CDR1 and CDR2 (germline): MNHNS, SASEGT. Here the CDR3 reads CATRDTEAFF. The CDR3 coding sequence is TGTGCCACCAGGGACACTGAAGCTTTCTTT.

This clone was detected many times. V is TRBV5-4 and J is TRBJ1-2, with TRBD1 identical over 10 bases. CDR1 and CDR2 from the germline V gene are SGHNT and YYREEE (reference sequence). This CDR3 contains 16 residues. V dropped 0 bases and J dropped 7; count of bases not matched to a gene: 9. CDR3: CASSLGQGAPQGGYTF. CDR3 DNA sequence: TGTGCCAGCAGCTTGGGACAGGGGGCGCCCCAGGGTGGCTACACCTTC.

This clone was picked up many times. The V and J genes are TRBV12-3 or TRBV12-4 and TRBJ2-1; tentative D call: TRBD2 (5 bases). The CDR3 covers 15 residues. Trimming removed 0 bases from V and 2 bases from J, with 8 bases in between. The CDR3 nucleotides read TGTGCCAGCAGTTTAGCGAAGGGAGCCTACAATGAGCAGTTCTTC. It codes for CASSLAKGAYNEQFF.

This clone was counted ten times or more. In this CDR3 the conserved last residue, phenylalanine or tryptophan, is missing, so a read error is likely. The chain couples TRBV3-1 to TRBJ2-7; no firm D call. Germline lookup yields CDR1 LGHDT and CDR2 YNNKEL (reference sequence). This CDR3 contains 15 residues. V was pared by 5 bases and J by 3 bases, with 17 bases between. In DNA form, the CDR3 reads TGTGCCAGCAGCATCGACACGTCCCCTGTCTACGAGCAGTACCTC. Translation gives CASSIDTSPVYEQYL.

This clone was picked up many times. The V call is TRBV20-1, the J call TRBJ2-3; 8 positions match TRBD1. J lost 5 bases, V lost 2 bases, and 6 bases had no gene match. CDR1 and CDR2 from the germline V gene are DFQATT and SNEGSKA (reference sequence). This CDR3 has 14 residues. CDR3 DNA: TGCAGTGCTAGACCGGGCAGGGGGCTAGATACGCAGTATTTT. Translating it yields CSARPGRGLDTQYF.

This clone was seen ten or more times. The V call is TRBV7-9, the J call TRBJ2-1; 12 bases are a match to TRBD2. CDR1 is SEHNR and CDR2 is FQNEAQ in the germline V gene (reference sequence). Trimming at V came to 6 bases and at J to 6 bases, leaving 6 bases not matched to a gene. The CDR3 is 15 residues long. The DNA for the CDR3 is TGTGCCAGCAGTTCTAGCGGGAGGGCCGGCAATGAGCAGTTCTTC. It yields the protein CASSSSGRAGNEQFF.

About this clone itself: A read error is likely, as this CDR3 ends without the conserved phenylalanine or tryptophan. It is unclear where the CDR3 begins or ends on the DNA, so no DNA is shown, and the CDR3 is as TCRdb lists it. The rearrangement joins TRBV28 to TRBJ2-7; no check of the table's D call, TRBD1, against the DNA was made. Germline V gene sequence: CDR1 MDHEN, CDR2 SYDVKM. The CDR3 totals 13 residues, both ends included. The CDR3: CASSGYGATPPFH.

Notes on this clone: The junction differs from germline at one of its ends, possibly a read error. The CDR3 reads CASRPTGMAYEHYF. For the CDR3, the DNA is TGTGCCAGCAGACCGACAGGGATGGCCTACGAGCATTACTTC. The chain carries TRBV7-2 and TRBJ2-7; TRBD1 agrees at 7 bases. The CDR3 consists of 14 residues. Germline loops: CDR1 SGHTA, CDR2 FQGNSA.

This clone was seen repeatedly, ten times or more. The chain uses TRBV24-1 and TRBJ2-1; TRBD1 matches 8 bases. Germline values: CDR1 KGHDR, CDR2 SFDVKD. With V trimmed by 3 bases and J by 6 bases, 15 bases remained unmatched. The CDR3 length is 18 residues. Here the CDR3 DNA reads TGTGCCACCAGTGATCCCACAGCTCCGGGACAGGCGTCCAATGAGCAGTTCTTC. This codes for CATSDPTAPGQASNEQFF.

Many counts were recorded for this clone. This rearrangement joins TRBV28 to TRBJ2-1, with D perhaps given as TRBD1 or TRBD2 (6 bases each). Germline lookup yields CDR1 MDHEN and CDR2 SYDVKM. V was pared by 1 base and J by 9 bases, with 16 bases between. This CDR3 contains 15 residues. The CDR3 DNA sequence: TGTGCCAGCAGTTTATTCCCGGGTGGAGGGGGTGAGCAGTTCTTC. Amino acid sequence: CASSLFPGGGGEQFF.

This clone has only one observation. This rearrangement joins TRBV5-1 to TRBJ1-2; 9 bases fit TRBD1. Germline V gene data show CDR1 as SGHRS and CDR2 as YFSETQ. Trimming removed 4 bases from V and 4 bases from J; junction bases left unmatched: 5. The CDR3 is 14 amino acids. This chain's CDR3 is CASSEGQGSYGYTF. In nucleotides, the CDR3 is TGCGCCAGCAGCGAGGGACAGGGAAGCTATGGCTACACCTTC.

This clone appeared many times. The V gene is TRBV9, the J gene TRBJ2-7, with D possibly being TRBD1 (6 bases). V lost 4 bases to trimming and J lost 3 bases, with 14 bases between them. Germline assignment: CDR1 SGDLS and CDR2 YYNGEE. CDR3 length: 14 amino acids. The CDR3: CASSPAGVNYEQYF. The CDR3 DNA sequence: TGTGCCAGCAGCCCCGCAGGGGTTAACTACGAGCAGTACTTC.

At least ten counts were recorded for this clone. This sequence joins TRBV4-1 and TRBJ2-1; D remains unclear. Germline CDR1 MGHRA, CDR2 YSYEKL. The ends were cut back, 1 base at V and 0 bases at J, with 7 bases in the middle. The CDR3 spans 15 residues. CDR3 DNA sequence: TGCGCCAGCAGCCAAGCTCGGACCTCCTACAATGAGCAGTTCTTC. This codes for CASSQARTSYNEQFF.